The 25 T cell receptor beta chains in this list originate from one sample, sequenced in a study of blood T cell repertoires in COVID-19. Some clones are missing from TCRdb's copy, which holds only in-frame ones; the method was immunoSEQ multiplex PCR. The sample lists roughly 54,000 clones; roughly 88% were seen once. The specimen was peripheral blood. Receptors originate from a woman in her fifties or sixties with acute or convalescent COVID-19.

The chain joins TRBV14 to TRBJ2-2, with 10 bases matching TRBD1. CDR3 size: 16 residues. CDR1 and CDR2 from the germline V gene are SGHDN and FVKESK. V trimming: 5 bases; J trimming: 6 bases; junction bases outside the gene matches: 9. The CDR3 reads CASSFLRDRGSGELFF. In DNA, the CDR3 is TGTGCCAGCAGCTTCCTCCGGGACAGGGGATCCGGGGAGCTGTTTTTT.

The genes are TRBV5-1 and TRBJ1-2, with D unclear. V was cut by 4 bases and J by 1 base, with 5 bases left in between. This CDR3 contains 12 residues. From germline, CDR1 is SGHRS and CDR2 YFSETQ. CDR3 in amino acids: CASSPRNYGYTF. The CDR3 DNA reads TGCGCCAGCAGCCCTCGTAACTATGGCTACACCTTC. Based on the CDR3 plus reference TRBV5-1 and TRBJ1-2, the full variable domain is KAGVTQTPRYLIKTRGQQVTLSCSPISGHRSVSWYQQTPGQGLQFLFEYFSETQRNKGNFPGRFSGRQFSNSRSEMNVSTLELGDSALYLCASSPRNYGYTFGSGTRLTVV.

The J gene is TRBJ2-2, the V gene TRBV12-1; the DNA was not used to check the table's D call, TRBD2. TRBV12-1 has pseudogene status. This CDR3 comprises 19 residues. CDR3 DNA: TGTGCCAGCAGCTCCCTCGGCGGTTTGTTCGTCGGGGACACCGGGGAGCTGTTTTTT. It specifies CASSSLGGLFVGDTGELFF.

V usage is TRBV9 and J usage is TRBJ2-1; the match to TRBD2 covers 15 bases. The CDR3 is 19 residues long. The J segment lost 7 bases and the V segment lost 3 bases, leaving 14 bases of the junction unmatched. Germline loops: CDR1 SGDLS, CDR2 YYNGEE. The CDR3 loop reads CASSDDRTSGGAFSNEQFF. The CDR3 DNA reads as TGTGCCAGCAGCGACGATCGGACTAGCGGGGGGGCGTTTTCAAATGAGCAGTTCTTC.

The chain recombines TRBV6-5 with TRBJ2-5, with 8 nucleotides matching TRBD2. This CDR3 has 14 amino acids. Per germline, CDR1 MNHEY and CDR2 SVGAGI. Trimming cost V 5 bases and J 3 bases; bases outside gene matches: 5. The CDR3 DNA sequence: TGTGCCAGCAGTAGCGGGGGCCCTAAAGAGACCCAGTACTTC. This sequence encodes CASSSGGPKETQYF.

The gene calls are TRBV28 and TRBJ1-5; TRBD1 matches at 9 bases. Germline-derived CDR1 and CDR2 are MDHEN and SYDVKM. The junction had 17 bases not matched to a gene; V was cut back by 4 bases and J by 1 base. The CDR3 is made up of 20 amino acids. This CDR3 reads CASSSLGLMTGGSSNQPQHF. The CDR3, as DNA: TGTGCCAGCAGTTCCTTGGGGCTCATGACAGGGGGTTCGAGCAATCAGCCCCAGCATTTT.

The chain employs TRBV19 and TRBJ1-3; D might be TRBD1 (5 bases). Germline loops: CDR1 LNHDA, CDR2 SQIVND (reference sequence). The CDR3 runs to 14 residues. Trimming removed 6 bases at V and 0 bases at J, with 9 bases between. CDR3 region: CASRDTASGNTIYF. Here the CDR3 DNA reads TGTGCCAGTAGGGACACGGCCTCTGGAAACACCATATATTTT. The variable domain in full, with the rest retrieved from reference TRBV19 and TRBJ1-3, is DGGITQSPKYLFRKEGQNVTLSCEQNLNHDAMYWYRQDPGQGLRLIYYSQIVNDFQKGDIAEGYSVSREKKESFPLTVTSAQKNPTAFYLCASRDTASGNTIYFGEGSWLTVV.

This clone was counted once. This rearrangement joins TRBV7-9 to TRBJ1-1, with 9 bases identical to TRBD1. Germline assignment: CDR1 SEHNR and CDR2 FQNEAQ (reference sequence). The CDR3 spans 14 residues. Trimming cost V 3 bases and J 5 bases; bases outside gene matches: 4. CDR3 sequence (DNA): TGTGCCAGCAGCTTTCCGGGACAGGGTACTGAAGCTTTCTTT. This sequence encodes CASSFPGQGTEAFF.

The chain uses TRBV7-2 and TRBJ2-1, with 7 bases fitting TRBD2. CDR3 size: 16 residues. The germline V gene has CDR1 SGHTA and CDR2 FQGNSA. V dropped 5 bases and J dropped 6; count of bases not matched to a gene: 13. The CDR3 region is CASSPSGNRMGNEQFF. The CDR3, as DNA: TGTGCCAGCAGCCCTAGCGGAAACAGAATGGGCAATGAGCAGTTCTTC. The full variable domain, its missing parts supplied by reference TRBV7-2 and TRBJ2-1, is GAGVSQSPSNKVTEKGKDVELRCDPISGHTALYWYRQSLGQGLEFLIYFQGNSAPDKSGLPSDRFSAERTGGSVSTLTIQRTQQEDSAVYLCASSPSGNRMGNEQFFGPGTRLTVL.

The genes are TRBV2 and TRBJ1-6, with a weak D call TRBD1 (5 bases). CDR1 SNHLY and CDR2 FYNNEI come from the germline V gene. Trimming stripped 5 bases from V and 8 bases from J, with 10 bases between. CDR3 length: 13 amino acids. This CDR3 is CASSPTGDSPLHF. The CDR3 DNA is TGTGCCAGCAGTCCCACAGGTGATTCACCCCTCCACTTT.

The CDR3 protein is CASNSRLAGSKNIQYF. CDR3 DNA: TGTGCCAGCAATTCCAGACTAGCGGGAAGCAAAAACATTCAGTACTTC. The chain recombines TRBV2 with TRBJ2-4; 11 bases are shared with TRBD2. Germline assignment: CDR1 SNHLY and CDR2 FYNNEI. After removal of 7 bases from V and 3 bases from J, the junction contained 8 bases not matched to a gene. This CDR3 is 16 amino acids long.

V and J are TRBV9 and TRBJ2-1; 13 bases align to TRBD2. With 3 bases clipped from V and 9 bases from J, the junction kept 3 bases outside the gene matches. The CDR3 is 14 residues long. Germline V gene sequence: CDR1 SGDLS, CDR2 YYNGEE. The CDR3 DNA reads TGTGCCAGCAGCGGACTAGCGGGAGGCGGTGAGCAGTTCTTC. It codes for CASSGLAGGGEQFF. Full variable domain (rest looked up from reference TRBV9 and TRBJ2-1): DSGVTQTPKHLITATGQRVTLRCSPRSGDLSVYWYQQSLDQGLQFLIQYYNGEERAKGNILERFSAQQFPDLHSELNLSSLELGDSALYFCASSGLAGGGEQFFGPGTRLTVL.

This chain uses TRBV12-3 or TRBV12-4 with TRBJ1-3; D not resolved. V lost 8 bases, J lost 11 bases, and 16 bases lay in between. This CDR3 region has 12 residues. The CDR3, as DNA: TGTGCCAGCTCAGCAGCAAGAGGCGCCATATATTTT. It specifies CASSAARGAIYF.

The chain links TRBV28 to TRBJ2-2; D might be TRBD1 (5 bases). V was cut by 3 bases and J by 2 bases, with 10 bases left in between. The CDR3 runs to 15 residues. Germline V CDR1 and CDR2: MDHEN, SYDVKM. The CDR3 region is CASSFSGLNTGELFF. The CDR3 nucleotides read TGTGCCAGCAGTTTTTCAGGGCTCAACACCGGGGAGCTGTTTTTT.

The chain uses TRBV3-1 (or the pseudogene TRBV3-2) and TRBJ2-2; D is unclear. Looked up from germline, CDR1 is LGHDT and CDR2 is YNNKEL (reference sequence). CDR3 length: 12 residues. Trimming took 4 bases from V and 5 from J, leaving 5 bases between them. CDR3 nucleotide sequence: TGTGCCAGCAGCCCCCTGACCGGGGAGCTGTTTTTT. This sequence encodes CASSPLTGELFF.

This chain links TRBV25-1 with TRBJ2-1, with no clear D. Germline V gene sequence: CDR1 MGHDK, CDR2 SYGVNS. V was trimmed by 4 bases and J by 10 bases, leaving 8 bases between them. The CDR3 is 11 residues long. The CDR3 nucleotides read TGTGCCAGCAGTGCCTTTGCGGAGCAGTTCTTC. It specifies CASSAFAEQFF.

The CDR3 loop is CASRPTGPLHYGYTF. CDR3 nucleotides: TGTGCCAGCAGGCCCACAGGACCCCTCCACTATGGCTACACCTTC. This chain joins TRBV6-5 and TRBJ1-2; the D gene is possibly TRBD1 (5 bases). Trimming cost V 6 bases and J 3 bases, with 17 bases left between them. Germline CDR1 MNHEY, CDR2 SVGAGI. There are 15 residues in the CDR3.

This clone was detected only a few times. This chain joins TRBV30 and TRBJ1-6, with TRBD1 matching 7 bases. Trimming removed 2 bases from V and 7 bases from J; junction bases left unmatched: 14. The CDR3 runs to 17 residues. Germline V CDR1 and CDR2: GTSNPN, SVGIG (reference sequence). CDR3 sequence: CAWSQGQYFLGNSPLHF. CDR3 nucleotides: TGTGCCTGGAGTCAGGGACAGTATTTTCTTGGGAATTCACCCCTCCACTTT.

The genes are TRBV2 and TRBJ2-1; 14 nucleotides align to TRBD2. The CDR3 covers 19 residues. V dropped 0 bases and J dropped 2; count of bases not matched to a gene: 6. CDR1 and CDR2 from the germline V gene are SNHLY and FYNNEI. The CDR3 nucleotides read TGTGCCAGCAGTGAAGCCCGGACTAGCGGGAGGTCCCCCTACAATGAGCAGTTCTTC. It codes for CASSEARTSGRSPYNEQFF.

The CDR3 is CASSVGHLSNYEQYF. Here the CDR3 DNA reads TGTGCCAGCAGCGTAGGACATCTATCAAATTACGAGCAGTACTTC. This rearrangement joins TRBV9 to TRBJ2-7, with D hard to call. The CDR3 is 15 residues long. Per the germline V gene, CDR1 is SGDLS and CDR2 is YYNGEE. The germline V and J ends were trimmed by 0 bases and 4 bases, with 14 bases remaining between them.

V is TRBV18 and J is TRBJ1-2; a possible D gene is TRBD1 (6 bases). The V and J ends lost 1 base and 3 bases respectively, with 12 bases between them. Germline loops: CDR1 KGHSH, CDR2 LQKENI. CDR3 length: 15 amino acids. The CDR3 DNA reads TGTGCCAGCTCACCACGAACAGGGAGTGACTATGGCTACACCTTC. It translates to CASSPRTGSDYGYTF.

The chain uses TRBV5-8 and TRBJ2-2; 8 bases map to TRBD2. The CDR3 has 17 amino acids. CDR1 SGHTS and CDR2 YDEGEE come from the germline V gene. V trimming: 2 bases; J trimming: 1 base; junction bases outside the gene matches: 7. The CDR3, as DNA: TGTGCCAGCAGCTTTGCGCCAAGCGGGGGGAACACCGGGGAGCTGTTTTTT. Its translation is CASSFAPSGGNTGELFF.

The chain has TRBV5-6 and TRBJ1-2, with 7 bases lining up with TRBD1. The V gene end was trimmed by 2 bases and the J gene end by 5 bases; junction bases not matched to a gene: 6. CDR1 and CDR2 (germline): SGHDT, YYEEEE. This CDR3 is built from 14 residues. CDR3 region: CASSLEGGYYGYTF. CDR3 DNA: TGTGCCAGCAGCTTAGAAGGGGGCTATTATGGCTACACCTTC.

The chain carries TRBV5-5 and TRBJ2-3, with 7 nucleotides matching TRBD1. This CDR3 region has 16 residues. Germline values: CDR1 SGHKS, CDR2 YYEKEE (reference sequence). The V gene end was trimmed by 2 bases and the J gene end by 3 bases; junction bases not matched to a gene: 9. CDR3 sequence reads: CASSFVYGTETDTQYF. The CDR3 region has the DNA TGTGCCAGCAGCTTCGTGTATGGGACAGAGACAGATACGCAGTATTTT.

The DNA of the CDR3 is TGTGCCAGCAGCCAACCGGGGTTCGGTTCACCCCTCCACTTT. Amino acid sequence: CASSQPGFGSPLHF. The chain joins TRBV3-1 (or the pseudogene TRBV3-2) to TRBJ1-6; D gene unclear. Germline V CDR1 and CDR2: LGHDT, YNNKEL (reference sequence). Trimming removed 2 bases from V and 9 bases from J, with 11 bases in between. This CDR3 spans 14 amino acids.